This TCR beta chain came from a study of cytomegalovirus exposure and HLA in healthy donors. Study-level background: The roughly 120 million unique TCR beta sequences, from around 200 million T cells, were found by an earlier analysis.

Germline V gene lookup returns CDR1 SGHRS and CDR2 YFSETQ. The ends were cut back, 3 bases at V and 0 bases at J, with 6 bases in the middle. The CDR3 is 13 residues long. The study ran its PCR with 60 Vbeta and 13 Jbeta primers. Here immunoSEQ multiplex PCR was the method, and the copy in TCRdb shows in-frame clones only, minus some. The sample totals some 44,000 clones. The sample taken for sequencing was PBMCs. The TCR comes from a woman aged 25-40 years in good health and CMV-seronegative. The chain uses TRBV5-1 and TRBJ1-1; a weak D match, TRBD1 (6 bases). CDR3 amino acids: CASSWTVNTEAFF. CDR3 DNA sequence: TGCGCCAGCAGCTGGACAGTGAACACTGAAGCTTTCTTT. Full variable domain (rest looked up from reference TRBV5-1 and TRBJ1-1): KAGVTQTPRYLIKTRGQQVTLSCSPISGHRSVSWYQQTPGQGLQFLFEYFSETQRNKGNFPGRFSGRQFSNSRSEMNVSTLELGDSALYLCASSWTVNTEAFFGQGTRLTVV.